Listed below are T cell receptor beta chains from one sample, sequenced in a study of beta chain features in type 1 diabetes. Using immunoSEQ multiplex PCR, the repertoire was profiled, and TCRdb retains in-frame clones only, with some absent. The profile shows 400,000 or so clones, about 10% of them singletons. The sequenced sample was central memory CD4+ T cells from blood. These TCRs come from a man aged 25 to 40 with type 1 diabetes. The CDR3 runs from the conserved cysteine through the conserved F or W. D genes are given only for firm matches. Some rows have no size entry. The others give once, few or many, or a class for an expanded clone.

>NA|TRBV6-1|NA|TRBJ2-3
CASSTLGVSSDTQYF
TGTGCCAGCAGTACTCTGGGGGTTAGTTCAGATACGCAGTATTTT
>NA|TRBV5-1|medium-sized|TRBJ2-3
CASSFATDTQYF
TGCGCCAGCAGCTTCGCCACAGATACGCAGTATTTT
>NA|TRBV6-5|NA|TRBJ1-1
CASSYGGGTEAFF
TGTGCCAGCAGTTACGGGGGCGGCACTGAAGCTTTCTTT
>NA|TRBV5-1|few|TRBJ1-5
CASSFNTNQPQHF
TGCGCCAGCAGCTTCAACACTAATCAGCCCCAGCATTTT
>NA|TRBV7-9|NA|TRBJ1-5
CASSLGGGNQPQHF
TGTGCCAGCAGCTTAGGGGGTGGCAATCAGCCCCAGCATTTT
>NA|TRBV28|few|TRBJ1-5
CASSRDSNQPQHF
TGTGCCAGCAGCCGTGACAGCAATCAGCCCCAGCATTTT
>NA|TRBV28|few|TRBJ1-2
CASSLGWGAVGYTF
TGTGCCAGCAGTTTAGGGTGGGGCGCCGTTGGCTACACCTTC
>NA|TRBV9|NA|TRBJ2-3
CASSPWTAFYSTDTQYF
TGTGCCAGCAGCCCTTGGACAGCCTTCTATAGCACAGATACGCAGTATTTT
>TRBD1|TRBV28|few|TRBJ2-7
CASSWTGYEQYF
TGTGCCAGTTCCTGGACAGGCTACGAGCAGTACTTC
>TRBD1|TRBV18|few|TRBJ1-1
CASSPRSTGTGNTEAFF
TGTGCCAGCTCACCAAGGTCCACCGGGACAGGGAACACTGAAGCTTTCTTT
>NA|TRBV5-6|NA|TRBJ1-3
CASSLPSGNTIYF
TGTGCCAGCAGCTTGCCCTCTGGAAACACCATATATTTT
>TRBD2|TRBV27|NA|TRBJ2-5
CASSPGTSGIGETQYF
TGTGCCAGCAGTCCCGGGACTAGCGGGATTGGAGAGACCCAGTACTTC
>TRBD1|TRBV6-4|many|TRBJ2-7
CASSPDRTSYEQYF
TGTGCCAGCAGTCCGGACAGGACCTCCTACGAGCAGTACTTC
>TRBD2|TRBV15|few|TRBJ2-7
CATSRVAGLAYEQYF
TGTGCCACCAGCAGAGTAGCGGGATTGGCCTACGAGCAGTACTTC
>NA|TRBV19|few|TRBJ2-1
CASSYSGESYNEQFF
TGTGCCAGTAGTTACTCAGGGGAATCCTACAATGAGCAGTTCTTC
>TRBD1|TRBV6-5|NA|TRBJ2-7
CASSGQGRSYEQYF
TGTGCCAGCAGCGGACAGGGGCGTTCCTACGAGCAGTACTTC
>NA|TRBV7-8|NA|TRBJ2-4
CASSPLAGTKNIQYF
TGTGCCAGCAGCCCCCTAGCAGGGACCAAAAACATTCAGTACTTC
>NA|TRBV5-6|NA|TRBJ2-2
CASSSYTGFAGELFF
TGTGCCAGCAGCTCGTATACAGGGTTTGCCGGGGAGCTGTTTTTT
>TRBD2|TRBV18|many|TRBJ2-4
CASSPFAGERNIQYF
TGTGCCAGCTCTCCTTTCGCGGGAGAACGAAACATTCAGTACTTC
>TRBD2|TRBV28|few|TRBJ2-1
CASSFGTSHNEQFF
TGTGCCAGCAGTTTCGGGACTAGTCACAATGAGCAGTTCTTC
>NA|TRBV7-9|many|TRBJ1-2
CASSPTVDGYTF
TGTGCCAGCAGCCCGACGGTGGACGGCTACACCTTC
>TRBD1|TRBV5-8|many|TRBJ2-5
CASSPRTGLREETQYF
TGTGCCAGCAGCCCCAGGACAGGACTGAGGGAAGAGACCCAGTACTTC
>NA|TRBV11-2|few|TRBJ1-1
CASSLFSRPNTEAFF
TGTGCCAGCAGCTTGTTCTCCCGTCCTAACACTGAAGCTTTCTTT
>NA|TRBV5-4|few|TRBJ1-1
CASSQGGLRTEAFF
TGTGCCAGCAGCCAAGGAGGCCTCAGGACTGAAGCTTTCTTT
>NA|TRBV5-5|NA|TRBJ2-3
CASRREFQSDTQYF
TGTGCCAGCAGGCGTGAATTTCAGTCAGATACGCAGTATTTT
>NA|TRBV6-6|many|TRBJ2-7
CASSYSREDNSYEQYF
TGTGCCAGCAGTTACTCGAGGGAGGACAACTCCTACGAGCAGTACTTC
>TRBD1|TRBV6-5|few|TRBJ1-2
CASSATGTGAYGYTF
TGTGCCAGCAGTGCAACCGGGACAGGGGCTTATGGCTACACCTTC
>NA|TRBV27|few|TRBJ1-1
CASSRHKLSNTEAFF
TGTGCCAGCAGTCGCCACAAGCTCTCGAACACTGAAGCTTTCTTT
>NA|TRBV7-2|few|TRBJ2-7
CASSFFGDEQYF
TGTGCCAGCAGCTTCTTCGGGGATGAGCAGTACTTC
>NA|TRBV11-2|NA|TRBJ2-7
CASSPLALEQYF
TGTGCCAGCAGCCCCCTCGCCCTCGAGCAGTACTTC
>NA|TRBV7-9|many|TRBJ2-3
CASSLIQGAGDTQYF
TGTGCCAGCAGCCTAATACAGGGCGCGGGCGATACGCAGTATTTT
>TRBD1|TRBV27|NA|TRBJ1-3
CASSVGTGPISGNTIYF
TGTGCCAGCAGCGTGGGGACAGGACCCATCTCTGGAAACACCATATATTTT
>TRBD1|TRBV6-6|few|TRBJ2-7
CASRDRGQSEQYF
TGTGCCAGCAGGGACAGGGGGCAGAGTGAGCAGTACTTC
>NA|TRBV28|many|TRBJ2-7
CASSVAYEQYF
TGTGCCAGCAGCGTTGCCTACGAGCAGTACTTC
>NA|TRBV11-2|NA|TRBJ1-5
CASSHGYSNQPQHF
TGTGCCAGCAGCCATGGCTATAGCAATCAGCCCCAGCATTTT
>NA|TRBV15|NA|TRBJ2-7
CATSTSASSYEQYF
TGTGCCACCAGCACTAGCGCTAGCTCCTACGAGCAGTACTTC
>TRBD2|TRBV5-4|NA|TRBJ2-7
CASSYREGYEQYF
TGTGCCAGCAGCTACCGGGAGGGCTACGAGCAGTACTTC
>NA|TRBV5-4|few|TRBJ2-6
CASSLGFSGANVLTF
TGTGCCAGCAGCTTGGGATTTTCTGGGGCCAACGTCCTGACTTTC
>NA|TRBV6-5|many|TRBJ2-7
CASSYGLSSYEQYF
TGTGCCAGCAGTTACGGGCTGTCCTCCTACGAGCAGTACTTC
>NA|TRBV6-6|NA|TRBJ1-5
CASSFGGGSQPQHF
TGTGCCAGCAGTTTCGGTGGAGGGAGCCAGCCCCAGCATTTT
>NA|TRBV29-1|NA|TRBJ1-1
CSVEGRANTEAFF
TGCAGCGTTGAGGGCAGGGCGAACACTGAAGCTTTCTTT
>NA|TRBV28|NA|TRBJ2-7
CASSWATYEQYF
TGTGCCAGCAGTTGGGCCACGTACGAGCAGTACTTC
>NA|TRBV7-2|many|TRBJ1-1
CASSLARNAEAFF
TGTGCCAGCAGCTTAGCCAGGAACGCTGAAGCTTTCTTT
>TRBD1|TRBV5-5|few|TRBJ1-4
CASSFGGRSTGEEKLFF
TGTGCCAGCAGCTTCGGAGGCAGAAGTACAGGGGAAGAAAAACTGTTTTTT
>TRBD1|TRBV30|few|TRBJ1-5
CAWSGGQGNQPQHF
TGTGCCTGGAGCGGAGGACAGGGCAATCAGCCCCAGCATTTT
>NA|TRBV11-2|few|TRBJ1-4
CASSFGPINEKLFF
TGTGCCAGCAGCTTCGGGCCGATTAATGAAAAACTGTTTTTT
>NA|TRBV7-7|few|TRBJ2-1
CASSFSMTRSDEQFF
TGTGCCAGCAGCTTCTCAATGACTAGATCGGATGAGCAGTTCTTC
>NA|TRBV28|NA|TRBJ1-5
CASREALYRSNQPQHF
TGTGCCAGCCGGGAGGCCCTATATAGGAGCAATCAGCCCCAGCATTTT
>NA|TRBV6-5|few|TRBJ1-5
CASSSGGSGQPQHF
TGTGCCAGCAGTTCCGGGGGTTCGGGTCAGCCCCAGCATTTT
>TRBD2|TRBV6-1|few|TRBJ2-1
CASTAGTSPLNEQFF
TGTGCCAGCACCGCCGGGACTAGCCCTCTCAATGAGCAGTTCTTC
>TRBD2|TRBV5-1|NA|TRBJ2-2
CASSLEREDTGELFF
TGCGCCAGCAGCTTGGAGCGGGAAGACACCGGGGAGCTGTTTTTT
>NA|TRBV7-9|many|TRBJ2-7
CASRSDRTSYEQYF
TGTGCCAGCAGAAGCGACAGGACCTCCTACGAGCAGTACTTC
>TRBD2|TRBV5-1|NA|TRBJ2-5
CASSGGLAGRAETQYF
TGCGCCAGCAGCGGCGGACTAGCGGGTCGCGCAGAGACCCAGTACTTC
>NA|TRBV5-1|NA|TRBJ1-1
CASSLSGAKMNTEAFF
TGCGCCAGCAGCTTGAGCGGGGCCAAAATGAACACTGAAGCTTTCTTT
>NA|TRBV7-6|many|TRBJ1-2
CASSLRAGDSYTF
TGTGCCAGCAGCTTAAGGGCAGGGGATAGCTACACCTTC